This T cell receptor (beta chain) stems from a study of T cell responses to AZD1222 COVID-19 vaccine. The study, taken as a whole, reports: Nearly half of spike-specific TCRs reportedly target unmutated variant regions.

This clone was seen only once. Antigen specificity is unknown. The repertoire was sequenced with immunoSEQ multiplex PCR; TCRdb's copy has only in-frame clones and lacks some. The sample yields 100,000 to 150,000 clones, around 89% seen once. V was cut by 4 bases and J by 3 bases, with 9 bases left in between. CDR3 size: 13 residues. In germline, CDR1 is SNHLY, CDR2 FYNNEI. This clonotype was sampled from an adult who received the AZD1222 COVID-19 vaccine. The chain combines TRBV2 with TRBJ1-1, with D maybe TRBD1 (5 bases). This material consisted of peripheral blood, taken 28 days after the second AZD1222 dose. In DNA form, the CDR3 reads TGTGCCAGCAGTGTGGGACGCTACACTGAAGCTTTCTTT. Translated, it gives CASSVGRYTEAFF.